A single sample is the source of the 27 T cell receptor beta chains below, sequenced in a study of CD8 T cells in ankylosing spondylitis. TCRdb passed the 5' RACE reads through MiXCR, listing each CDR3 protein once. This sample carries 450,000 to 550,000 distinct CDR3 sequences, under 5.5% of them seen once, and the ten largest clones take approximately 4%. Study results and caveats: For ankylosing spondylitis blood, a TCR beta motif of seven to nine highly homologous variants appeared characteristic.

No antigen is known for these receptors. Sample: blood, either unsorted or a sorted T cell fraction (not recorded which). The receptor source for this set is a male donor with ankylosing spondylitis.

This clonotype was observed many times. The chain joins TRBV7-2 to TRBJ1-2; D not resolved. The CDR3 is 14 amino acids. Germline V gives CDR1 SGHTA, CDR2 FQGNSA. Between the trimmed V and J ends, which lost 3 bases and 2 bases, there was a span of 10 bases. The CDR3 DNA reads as TGTGCCAGCAGCTTGAGGACTCAGAACTATGGCTACACCTTC. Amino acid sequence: CASSLRTQNYGYTF.

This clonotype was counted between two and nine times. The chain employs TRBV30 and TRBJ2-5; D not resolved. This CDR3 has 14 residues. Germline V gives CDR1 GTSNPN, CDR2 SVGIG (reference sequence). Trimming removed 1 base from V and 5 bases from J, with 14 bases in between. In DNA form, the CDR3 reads TGTGCCTGGAGTGGTGGAACAGTCGGGGAGACCCAGTACTTC. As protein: CAWSGGTVGETQYF.

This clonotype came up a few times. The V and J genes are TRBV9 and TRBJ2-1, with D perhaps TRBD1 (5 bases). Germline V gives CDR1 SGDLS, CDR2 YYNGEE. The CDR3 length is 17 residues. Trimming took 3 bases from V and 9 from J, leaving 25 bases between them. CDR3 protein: CASSGAASSFQRGEQFF. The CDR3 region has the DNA TGTGCCAGCAGCGGAGCCGCCTCTAGTTTCCAAAGGGGTGAGCAGTTCTTC.

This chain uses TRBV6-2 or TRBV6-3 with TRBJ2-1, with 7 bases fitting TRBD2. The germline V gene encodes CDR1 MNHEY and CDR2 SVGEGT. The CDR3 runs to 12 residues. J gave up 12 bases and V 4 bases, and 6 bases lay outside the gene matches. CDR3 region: CASSSGDYLQFF. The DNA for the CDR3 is TGTGCCAGCAGTTCGGGGGACTACCTGCAGTTCTTC.

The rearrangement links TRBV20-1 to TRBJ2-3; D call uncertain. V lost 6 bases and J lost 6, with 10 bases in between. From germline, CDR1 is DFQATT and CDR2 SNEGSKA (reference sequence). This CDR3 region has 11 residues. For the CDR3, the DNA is TGCAGTGCGTATCAAGGGGATACGCAGTATTTT. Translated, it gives CSAYQGDTQYF.

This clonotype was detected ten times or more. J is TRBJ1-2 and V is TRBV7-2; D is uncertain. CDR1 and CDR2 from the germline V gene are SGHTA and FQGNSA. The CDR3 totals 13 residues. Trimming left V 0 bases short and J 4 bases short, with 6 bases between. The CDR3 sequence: CASSLAAAYGYTF. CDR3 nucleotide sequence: TGTGCCAGCAGCTTAGCCGCGGCCTATGGCTACACCTTC.

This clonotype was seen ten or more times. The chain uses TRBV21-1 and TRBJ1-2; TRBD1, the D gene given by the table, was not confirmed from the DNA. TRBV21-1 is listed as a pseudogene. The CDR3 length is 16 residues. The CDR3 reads CASSKEVRQGCYGYTF. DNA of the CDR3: TGTGCCAGCAGCAAAGAGGTCCGACAGGGGTGCTATGGCTACACCTTC.

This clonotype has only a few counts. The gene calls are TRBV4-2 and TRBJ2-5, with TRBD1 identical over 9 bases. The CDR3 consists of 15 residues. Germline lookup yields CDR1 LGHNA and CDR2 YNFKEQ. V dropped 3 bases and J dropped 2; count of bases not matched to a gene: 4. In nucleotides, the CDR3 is TGTGCCAGCAGCCACGGGACAGGGAAACAAGAGACCCAGTACTTC. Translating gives CASSHGTGKQETQYF.

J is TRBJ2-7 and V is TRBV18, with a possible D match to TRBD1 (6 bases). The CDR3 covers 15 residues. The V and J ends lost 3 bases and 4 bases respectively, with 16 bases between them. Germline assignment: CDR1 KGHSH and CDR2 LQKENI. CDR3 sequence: CASSPPDRSGYEQYF. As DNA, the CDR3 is TGTGCCAGCTCACCCCCTGACAGGTCAGGGTACGAGCAGTACTTC.

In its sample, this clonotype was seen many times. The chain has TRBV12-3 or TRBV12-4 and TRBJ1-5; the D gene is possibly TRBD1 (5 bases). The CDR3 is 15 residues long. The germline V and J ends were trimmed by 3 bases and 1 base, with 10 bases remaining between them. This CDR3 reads CASSFGQGSNQPQHF. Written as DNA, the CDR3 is TGTGCCAGCAGTTTCGGGCAGGGAAGCAATCAGCCCCAGCATTTT.

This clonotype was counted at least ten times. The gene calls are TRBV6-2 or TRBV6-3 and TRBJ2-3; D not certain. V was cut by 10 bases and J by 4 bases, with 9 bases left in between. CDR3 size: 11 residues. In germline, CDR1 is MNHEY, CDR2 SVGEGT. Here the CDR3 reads CATYLADTQYF. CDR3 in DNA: TGTGCCACCTATCTCGCAGATACGCAGTATTTT.

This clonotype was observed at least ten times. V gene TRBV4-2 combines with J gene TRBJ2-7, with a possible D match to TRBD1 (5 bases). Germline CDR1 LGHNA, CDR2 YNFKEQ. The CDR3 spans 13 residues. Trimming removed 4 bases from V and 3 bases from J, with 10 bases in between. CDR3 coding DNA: TGTGCCAGCAGCCTCGGACACAACTACGAGCAGTACTTC. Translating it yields CASSLGHNYEQYF.

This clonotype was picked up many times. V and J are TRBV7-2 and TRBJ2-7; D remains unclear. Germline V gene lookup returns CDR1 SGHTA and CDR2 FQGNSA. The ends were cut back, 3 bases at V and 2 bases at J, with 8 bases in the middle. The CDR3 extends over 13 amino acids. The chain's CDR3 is CASSFGNTYEQYF. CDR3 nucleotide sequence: TGTGCCAGCAGCTTTGGAAATACCTACGAGCAGTACTTC.

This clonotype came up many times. CDR3 residues: CASSLEVQSNVLTF. In DNA, the CDR3 is TGTGCCAGCAGCTTAGAGGTACAGTCCAACGTCCTGACTTTC. J is TRBJ2-6 and V is TRBV7-9; D remains ambiguous. CDR1 and CDR2 (germline): SEHNR, FQNEAQ (reference sequence). Trimming removed 1 base from V and 8 bases from J, with 9 bases in between. The CDR3 contains 14 residues.

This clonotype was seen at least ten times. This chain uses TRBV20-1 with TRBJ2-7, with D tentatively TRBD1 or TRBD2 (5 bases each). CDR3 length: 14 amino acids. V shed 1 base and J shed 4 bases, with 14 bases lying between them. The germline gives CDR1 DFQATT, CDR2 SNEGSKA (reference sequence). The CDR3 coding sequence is TGCAGTGCTAGAGGCGCGGCAGGGAGTTACGAGCAGTACTTC. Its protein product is CSARGAAGSYEQYF.

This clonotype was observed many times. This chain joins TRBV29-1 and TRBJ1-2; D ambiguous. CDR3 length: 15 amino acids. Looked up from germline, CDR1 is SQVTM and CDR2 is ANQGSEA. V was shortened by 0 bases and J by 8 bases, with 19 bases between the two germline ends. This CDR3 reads CSVEDGFAPSGGYTF. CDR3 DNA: TGCAGCGTTGAAGATGGCTTCGCTCCCTCGGGAGGCTACACCTTC. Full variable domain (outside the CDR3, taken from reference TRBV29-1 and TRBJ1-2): SAVISQKPSRDICQRGTSLTIQCQVDSQVTMMFWYRQQPGQSLTLIATANQGSEATYESGFVIDKFPISRPNLTFSTLTVSNMSPEDSSIYLCSVEDGFAPSGGYTFGSGTRLTVV.

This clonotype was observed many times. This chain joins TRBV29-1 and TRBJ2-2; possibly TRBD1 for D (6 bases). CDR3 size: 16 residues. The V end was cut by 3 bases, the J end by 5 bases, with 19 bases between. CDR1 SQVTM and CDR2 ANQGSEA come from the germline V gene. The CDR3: CSVDLVSQGRTGELFF. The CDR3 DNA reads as TGCAGCGTTGATCTTGTCTCACAGGGAAGGACCGGGGAGCTGTTTTTT.

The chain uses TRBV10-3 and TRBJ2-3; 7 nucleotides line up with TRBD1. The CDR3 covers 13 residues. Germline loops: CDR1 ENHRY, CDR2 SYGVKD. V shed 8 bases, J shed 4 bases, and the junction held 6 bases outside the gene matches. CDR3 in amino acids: CAIRGQNPDTQYF. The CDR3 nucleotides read TGTGCCATCCGGGGACAGAACCCAGATACGCAGTATTTT.

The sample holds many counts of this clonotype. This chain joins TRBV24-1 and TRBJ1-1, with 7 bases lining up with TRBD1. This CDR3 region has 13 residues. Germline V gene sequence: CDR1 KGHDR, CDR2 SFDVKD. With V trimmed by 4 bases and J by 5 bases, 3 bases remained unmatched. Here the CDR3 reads CATSEPGGTEAFF. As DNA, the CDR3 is TGTGCCACCAGTGAACCAGGGGGGACTGAAGCTTTCTTT.

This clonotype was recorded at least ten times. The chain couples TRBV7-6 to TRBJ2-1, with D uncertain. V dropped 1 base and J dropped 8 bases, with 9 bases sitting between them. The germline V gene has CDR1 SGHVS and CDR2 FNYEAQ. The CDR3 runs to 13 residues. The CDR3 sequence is CASSLEFLYEQFF. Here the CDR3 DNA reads TGTGCCAGCAGCTTAGAGTTTCTGTATGAGCAGTTCTTC.

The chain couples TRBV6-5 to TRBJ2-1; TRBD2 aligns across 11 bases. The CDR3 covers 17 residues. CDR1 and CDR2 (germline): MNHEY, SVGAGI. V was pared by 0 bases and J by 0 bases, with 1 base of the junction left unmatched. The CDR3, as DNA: TGTGCCAGCAGTTACTCGACTAGCGGGACCTCCTACAATGAGCAGTTCTTC. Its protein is CASSYSTSGTSYNEQFF.

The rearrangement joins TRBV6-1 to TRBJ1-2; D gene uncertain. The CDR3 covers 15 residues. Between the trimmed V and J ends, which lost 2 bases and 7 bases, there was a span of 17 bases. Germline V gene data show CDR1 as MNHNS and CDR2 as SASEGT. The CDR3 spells CASSELVNSDSGYTF. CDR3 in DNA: TGTGCCAGCAGTGAATTGGTCAACTCAGATTCTGGCTACACCTTC.

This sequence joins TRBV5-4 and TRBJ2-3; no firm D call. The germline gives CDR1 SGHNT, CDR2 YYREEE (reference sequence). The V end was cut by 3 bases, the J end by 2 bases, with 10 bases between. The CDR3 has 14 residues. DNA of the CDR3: TGTGCCAGCAGCTCCTTCTACATCACAGATACGCAGTATTTT. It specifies CASSSFYITDTQYF.

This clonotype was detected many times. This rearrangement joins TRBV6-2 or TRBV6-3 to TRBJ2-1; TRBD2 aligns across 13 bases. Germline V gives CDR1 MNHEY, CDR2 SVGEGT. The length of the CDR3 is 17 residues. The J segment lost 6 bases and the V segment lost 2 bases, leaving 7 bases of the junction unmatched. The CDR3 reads CASSYAGTSGVVNEQFF. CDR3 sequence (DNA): TGTGCCAGCAGTTACGCCGGGACTAGCGGGGTTGTCAATGAGCAGTTCTTC.

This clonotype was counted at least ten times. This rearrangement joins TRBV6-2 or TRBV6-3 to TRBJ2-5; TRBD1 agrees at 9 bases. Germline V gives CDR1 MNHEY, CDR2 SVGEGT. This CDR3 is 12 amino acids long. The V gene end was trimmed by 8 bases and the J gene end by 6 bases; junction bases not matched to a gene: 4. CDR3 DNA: TGTGCCAGCGCCGGGACAGGGAAGACCCAGTACTTC. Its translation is CASAGTGKTQYF.

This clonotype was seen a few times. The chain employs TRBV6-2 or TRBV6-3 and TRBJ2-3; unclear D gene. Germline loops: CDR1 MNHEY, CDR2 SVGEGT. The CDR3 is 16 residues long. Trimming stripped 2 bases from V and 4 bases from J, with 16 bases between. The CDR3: CASSYPTPKGPDTQYF. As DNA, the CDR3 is TGTGCCAGCAGTTACCCGACCCCAAAGGGTCCAGATACGCAGTATTTT.

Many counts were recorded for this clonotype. Written as DNA, the CDR3 is TGCGCCAGCAGTGTGGGAGCTGGAAACACCATATATTTT. It encodes CASSVGAGNTIYF. The chain couples TRBV4-1 to TRBJ1-3, with D uncertain. V dropped 6 bases and J dropped 2 bases, with 8 bases sitting between them. The CDR3 is made up of 13 amino acids. Germline CDR1 reads MGHRA; CDR2 reads YSYEKL.